The entry below describes one T cell receptor beta chain. Its antigen is unidentified. This sample stems from a study of STAT5B mutations in CD4+ large granular lymphocyte leukemia. Points from the study as a whole: Main leukemic clonotypes were patient-specific, but about 26% appeared at low frequency elsewhere. Without putative leukemic clones, patient CD4-sorted repertoires remained more clonal than healthy CD4+ repertoires.

With 4 bases removed from V and 5 bases from J, the gap between germline ends came to 16 bases. This CDR3 comprises 15 residues. Germline V gene lookup returns CDR1 SEHNR and CDR2 FQNEAQ (reference sequence). This table comes from immunoSEQ multiplex PCR, and its TCRdb copy is limited to in-frame clones, with some not included. In the table there are about 29,000 clones, roughly 84% of which are singletons. This chain joins TRBV7-9 and TRBJ2-3; tentatively, D is TRBD1 or TRBD2 (5 bases each). The receptor's source is a human donor in good health. The material sequenced was CD4+ T cells from blood buffy coats. The CDR3 DNA is TGTGCCAGCAGCTCTGGGACCCCTCCACGAGATACGCAGTATTTT. This codes for CASSSGTPPRDTQYF.